This T cell receptor beta chain emerged from a study of T-cell reconstitution after alpha-beta-depleted transplantation in children. Preparation of the TCRbeta library involved a method that used unique molecular identifiers. Each CDR3 protein gets one entry after TCRdb re-called the PCR reads with MiXCR. The sample holds roughly 350,000 distinct CDR3 sequences, under 13% seen once. This CDR3 is built from 11 residues. This clonotype was seen a few times. Source: PBMCs from the stem cell graft donor, taken from the stem cell graft. The receptor's source is a human donor who donated a stem cell graft to a child with acute lymphoblastic leukemia. This sequence joins TRBV12-3 or TRBV12-4 and TRBJ1-3; no clear D. The CDR3 DNA reads TGTGCGAGGGACTCTGGAAACACCATATATTTT. Encoded protein: CARDSGNTIYF.